The 28 T cell receptor beta chains below were found in one sample sequenced in a study of cytomegalovirus exposure and HLA in healthy donors. Generated by immunoSEQ multiplex PCR, the TCRdb table keeps only in-frame clones and is missing some. The sample comprises around 150,000 clones, just over 85% of which are singletons, and around 8% rests with the top ten. Sequencing was done on a sample of PBMCs. Source of these receptors: a woman aged 18 to 35 in good health and CMV-seropositive.

V gene TRBV18 combines with J gene TRBJ2-2; TRBD2 aligns across 11 bases. The junction had 7 bases not matched to a gene; V was cut back by 3 bases and J by 4 bases. The germline V gene has CDR1 KGHSH and CDR2 LQKENI. This CDR3 has 17 residues. In DNA, the CDR3 is TGTGCCAGCTCACCCCCACGGCTAGCGGGAGGCACCGGGGAGCTGTTTTTT. Translated, it gives CASSPPRLAGGTGELFF.

In the case of this clone: Other nucleotide sequences from this sample produce the same CDR3. This chain links TRBV9 with TRBJ2-3, with 11 bases that match TRBD2. Germline-derived CDR1 and CDR2 are SGDLS and YYNGEE. The length of the CDR3 is 15 residues. V gave up 3 bases and J gave up 4 bases; unmatched junction bases: 4. CDR3 protein: CASSGSGRGADTQYF. The CDR3 DNA reads as TGTGCCAGCAGCGGTAGCGGGAGGGGCGCAGATACGCAGTATTTT.

J is TRBJ1-1 and V is TRBV28; 9 nucleotides agree with TRBD1. CDR1 and CDR2 (germline): MDHEN, SYDVKM. The CDR3 is 15 amino acids. V trimming: 10 bases; J trimming: 0 bases; junction bases outside the gene matches: 9. The CDR3 region is CATQGAILMNTEAFF. The CDR3 DNA follows: TGTGCCACACAGGGGGCTATTCTTATGAACACTGAAGCTTTCTTT. Variable domain in full (rest from reference TRBV28 and TRBJ1-1): DVKVTQSSRYLVKRTGEKVFLECVQDMDHENMFWYRQDPGLGLRLIYFSYDVKMKEKGDIPEGYSVSREKKERFSLILESASTNQTSMYLCATQGAILMNTEAFFGQGTRLTVV.

CDR3 nucleotides: TGTGCCAGCAGCTTAGTCCCCTGGCTAGCGGGGTCCTACGAGCAGTACTTC. Its translation: CASSLVPWLAGSYEQYF. The chain is built from TRBV11-3 and TRBJ2-7; 9 nucleotides align to TRBD2. J was trimmed by 1 base and V by 1 base; bases with no gene match: 8. The CDR3 sequence is 17 residues long. The germline CDR1 and CDR2 sequences are SGHNT and YENEEA. Using reference TRBV11-3 and TRBJ2-7 for the parts outside the CDR3, the full variable domain is EAGVVQSPRYKIIEKKQPVAFWCNPISGHNTLYWYLQNLGQGPELLIRYENEEAVDDSQLPKDRFSAERLKGVDSTLKIQPAELGDSAVYLCASSLVPWLAGSYEQYFGPGTRLTVT.

The V call is TRBV7-3, the J call TRBJ2-3, with 8 bases matching TRBD2. The V gene's germline CDR1 is SGHTA and CDR2 FQGTGA. Trimming at V came to 0 bases and at J to 1 base, leaving 6 bases not matched to a gene. CDR3 length: 17 residues. In nucleotides, the CDR3 is TGTGCCAGCAGCTTAACAGGACTAGCATATGGCACAGATACGCAGTATTTT. Translation gives CASSLTGLAYGTDTQYF.

The gene calls are TRBV6-1 and TRBJ1-1; D is ambiguous. V lost 0 bases to trimming and J lost 11 bases, with 13 bases between them. CDR1 is MNHNS and CDR2 is SASEGT in the germline V gene. The CDR3 is 13 amino acids. CDR3 nucleotides: TGTGCCAGCAGTGAAGCTTGGGGAGCTGGCGCTTTCTTT. Protein: CASSEAWGAGAFF.

This clone has more than one count but fewer than ten. Other nucleotide sequences from this sample produce the same CDR3. The V gene is TRBV5-1, the J gene TRBJ2-5, with 10 bases lining up with TRBD2. Germline assignment: CDR1 SGHRS and CDR2 YFSETQ. This CDR3 has 17 amino acids. J was trimmed by 2 bases and V by 0 bases; bases with no gene match: 7. The CDR3, as DNA: TGCGCCAGCAGCTTGGCCTTAGCGGGGGGACCTCAAGAGACCCAGTACTTC. Amino acids: CASSLALAGGPQETQYF.

The V and J genes are TRBV7-9 and TRBJ1-2; 9 bases are a match to TRBD1. The V gene's germline CDR1 is SEHNR and CDR2 FQNEAQ (reference sequence). The V and J ends lost 4 bases and 4 bases, in that order; junction bases with no gene match: 7. This CDR3 has 15 amino acids. The CDR3 loop reads CASSSTGTGSYGYTF. The DNA for the CDR3 is TGTGCCAGCAGCTCTACCGGGACAGGGTCCTATGGCTACACCTTC.

This sequence joins TRBV5-1 and TRBJ2-7; 11 bases map to TRBD2. CDR3 length: 14 residues. CDR1 and CDR2 from the germline V gene are SGHRS and YFSETQ. The ends lost 3 bases at V and 5 bases at J; junction bases unmatched: 4. As DNA, the CDR3 is TGCGCCAGCAGCTATAGCGGGAGGGGTGACGAGCAGTACTTC. This sequence encodes CASSYSGRGDEQYF. Based on the CDR3 plus reference TRBV5-1 and TRBJ2-7, the full variable domain is KAGVTQTPRYLIKTRGQQVTLSCSPISGHRSVSWYQQTPGQGLQFLFEYFSETQRNKGNFPGRFSGRQFSNSRSEMNVSTLELGDSALYLCASSYSGRGDEQYFGPGTRLTVT.

The chain joins TRBV5-1 to TRBJ2-2; the D gene is possibly TRBD1 (5 bases). Trimming took 5 bases from V and 6 from J, leaving 11 bases between them. Germline V gene data show CDR1 as SGHRS and CDR2 as YFSETQ. The CDR3 is 13 amino acids. CDR3 bases: TGCGCCAGCAGGGGGCAGGGCCCCGGGGAGCTGTTTTTT. Residues: CASRGQGPGELFF.

V and J are TRBV5-4 and TRBJ1-1; D may be TRBD1 (5 bases). The CDR3 consists of 15 residues. Germline assignment: CDR1 SGHNT and CDR2 YYREEE (reference sequence). The V end lost 6 bases, the J end lost 5 bases, and 20 bases lay between the germline ends. CDR3 amino acids: CASIRRVQGGTEAFF. Written as DNA, the CDR3 is TGTGCCAGCATCCGGAGGGTCCAGGGAGGAACTGAAGCTTTCTTT.

This clone was recorded a few times. The gene calls are TRBV19 and TRBJ1-1; D possibly corresponds to TRBD1 (5 bases). The V end lost 3 bases, the J end lost 5 bases, and 16 bases lay between the germline ends. Germline loops: CDR1 LNHDA, CDR2 SQIVND (reference sequence). This CDR3 has 15 residues. The CDR3 here is CASSMAQVGRTEAFF. For the CDR3, the DNA is TGTGCCAGTAGTATGGCCCAGGTGGGGCGGACTGAAGCTTTCTTT.

J is TRBJ1-1 and V is TRBV28, with D unclear. CDR3 length: 15 residues. V lost 5 bases to trimming and J lost 2 bases, with 15 bases between them. Germline assignment: CDR1 MDHEN and CDR2 SYDVKM. CDR3 region: CASSPFDGKNTEAFF. CDR3 nucleotide sequence: TGTGCCAGCAGTCCCTTTGACGGGAAAAACACTGAAGCTTTCTTT. Combining the CDR3 with reference TRBV28 and TRBJ1-1 gives the whole variable domain DVKVTQSSRYLVKRTGEKVFLECVQDMDHENMFWYRQDPGLGLRLIYFSYDVKMKEKGDIPEGYSVSREKKERFSLILESASTNQTSMYLCASSPFDGKNTEAFFGQGTRLTVV.

This chain links TRBV29-1 with TRBJ2-3, with 7 bases identical to TRBD1. Germline V gene lookup returns CDR1 SQVTM and CDR2 ANQGSEA. Unmatched junction bases numbered 10, after V lost 8 bases and J lost 5 bases. The CDR3 is 13 amino acids. CDR3 bases: TGCAGCAGTACCGGCACAGGGGTAGATACGCAGTATTTT. Translation: CSSTGTGVDTQYF.

The V call is TRBV19, the J call TRBJ1-1; D might be TRBD1 (5 bases). V was pared by 3 bases and J by 0 bases, with 11 bases between. CDR1 LNHDA and CDR2 SQIVND come from the germline V gene (reference sequence). This CDR3 comprises 15 residues. The CDR3 loop reads CASSIGGNMNTEAFF. The CDR3 bases are TGTGCCAGTAGTATCGGGGGAAACATGAACACTGAAGCTTTCTTT.

J is TRBJ2-7 and V is TRBV30, with D possibly TRBD1 on 6 matching bases. CDR1 is GTSNPN and CDR2 is SVGIG in the germline V gene (reference sequence). V lost 3 bases and J 5 bases, leaving 17 bases between the germline ends. The CDR3 totals 14 residues. The DNA of the CDR3 is TGTGCCTGGAGGTTTGGGGGCGCATGGAACGAGCAGTACTTC. It translates to CAWRFGGAWNEQYF.

This sequence joins TRBV28 and TRBJ2-6, with 7 positions matching TRBD1. CDR1 and CDR2 from the germline V gene are MDHEN and SYDVKM. V shed 4 bases, J shed 0 bases, and the junction held 6 bases outside the gene matches. The CDR3 consists of 17 residues. The CDR3 is CASSSGTAVSGANVLTF. The CDR3 DNA follows: TGTGCCAGCAGTTCCGGGACAGCGGTCTCTGGGGCCAACGTCCTGACTTTC.

The CDR3 DNA follows: TGTGCCAGCAGCTCCGACAGGGGGTCTGGCTACACCTTC. Translating it yields CASSSDRGSGYTF. This chain uses TRBV7-8 with TRBJ1-2; 9 bases are shared with TRBD1. Germline V gene sequence: CDR1 SGHVS, CDR2 FQNEAQ. There are 13 residues in the CDR3. Trimming cost V 4 bases and J 7 bases; bases outside gene matches: 4.

This clone was picked up many times. This chain links TRBV5-1 with TRBJ1-5; 8 nucleotides agree with TRBD1. The CDR3 is 13 amino acids. The V gene's germline CDR1 is SGHRS and CDR2 YFSETQ. Trimming took 4 bases from V and 6 from J; bases not matched to a gene: 3. The CDR3 region is CASSPTGVQPQHF. The CDR3 DNA reads as TGCGCCAGCAGCCCGACAGGGGTTCAGCCCCAGCATTTT.

This chain uses TRBV4-1 with TRBJ2-2; 11 nucleotides line up with TRBD2. Trimming at V came to 2 bases and at J to 3 bases, leaving 5 bases not matched to a gene. The germline gives CDR1 MGHRA, CDR2 YSYEKL. The CDR3 has 17 residues. The CDR3 protein is CASSQWGSGGDTGELFF. CDR3 in DNA: TGCGCCAGCAGCCAATGGGGTAGCGGGGGGGACACCGGGGAGCTGTTTTTT.

The V call is TRBV6-1, the J call TRBJ1-1; D gene uncertain. Germline lookup yields CDR1 MNHNS and CDR2 SASEGT. Trimming removed 3 bases from V and 8 bases from J, with 4 bases in between. The CDR3 runs 10 residues. The DNA for the CDR3 is TGTGCCAGCAGTGAGGCCGAAGCTTTCTTT. This translates into CASSEAEAFF.

The chain couples TRBV7-3 to TRBJ2-5; tentatively, D is TRBD1 (6 bases). The CDR3 is made up of 14 amino acids. Looked up from germline, CDR1 is SGHTA and CDR2 is FQGTGA. Trimming left V 2 bases short and J 0 bases short, with 7 bases between. In DNA, the CDR3 is TGTGCCAGCAGCTTAGACAGGTACCAAGAGACCCAGTACTTC. Translation: CASSLDRYQETQYF.

The chain employs TRBV29-1 and TRBJ1-3; a weak D match, TRBD1 (5 bases). Germline loops: CDR1 SQVTM, CDR2 ANQGSEA. The V gene lost 3 bases and the J gene lost 0 bases, with 9 bases spanning the gap. This CDR3 region has 14 residues. The DNA of the CDR3 is TGCAGCGTTGAGGGCAGGGCCTCTGGAAACACCATATATTTT. Translated: CSVEGRASGNTIYF.

This clone was observed a handful of times. The rearrangement uses TRBV18 and TRBJ2-7, with 7 bases aligning to TRBD1. V lost 3 bases and J lost 2; bases outside the gene matches: 4. CDR3 length: 14 amino acids. The germline gives CDR1 KGHSH, CDR2 LQKENI. Here the CDR3 reads CASSPRDSTYEQYF. The CDR3 DNA sequence: TGTGCCAGCTCACCCCGGGACAGTACCTACGAGCAGTACTTC.

The chain carries TRBV5-4 and TRBJ1-4; 10 bases map to TRBD1. Germline lookup yields CDR1 SGHNT and CDR2 YYREEE (reference sequence). The trim removed 4 bases at V and 8 bases at J, leaving 5 bases unmatched. CDR3 size: 14 residues. CDR3 bases: TGTGCCAGCAGCAAGACAGGGGGCGACGAAAAACTGTTTTTT. This encodes CASSKTGGDEKLFF.

CDR3 sequence (DNA): TGTGCCAGCAGTTTAACCAGGTCTGGAAACACCATATATTTT. Protein: CASSLTRSGNTIYF. The V gene is TRBV27, the J gene TRBJ1-3; unclear D gene. The CDR3 has 14 residues. The V end lost 2 bases, the J end lost 1 base, and 6 bases lay between the germline ends. The germline V gene encodes CDR1 MNHEY and CDR2 SMNVEV (reference sequence).

This chain joins TRBV28 and TRBJ1-2; 10 nucleotides match TRBD1. There are 15 residues in the CDR3. V lost 6 bases to trimming and J lost 2 bases; unmatched junction nucleotides: 6. Germline assignment: CDR1 MDHEN and CDR2 SYDVKM. The CDR3 DNA reads TGTGCCAGCAGCACCCGGACAGGGGGGAACTATGGCTACACCTTC. Protein sequence: CASSTRTGGNYGYTF.

This rearrangement joins TRBV7-9 to TRBJ1-2, with a weak D call TRBD1 (6 bases). The CDR3 covers 12 residues. Germline V gene sequence: CDR1 SEHNR, CDR2 FQNEAQ (reference sequence). V was pared by 5 bases and J by 7 bases, with 11 bases between. The CDR3 protein is CASSEDSVGYTF. CDR3 nucleotides: TGTGCCAGCAGCGAGGACAGCGTTGGCTACACCTTC.